A single sample gave rise to the 16 T cell receptor beta chains below, sequenced in a study of blood T cell repertoires in COVID-19. Sequenced by immunoSEQ multiplex PCR; TCRdb stores in-frame clones only, minus some. The table shows roughly 120,000 clones, with over 80% occurring only once. The sequencing sample was made of peripheral blood. All receptors derive from a woman in her sixties or seventies with acute or convalescent COVID-19.

The chain combines TRBV7-2 with TRBJ2-2; 7 positions match TRBD1. CDR3 length: 14 amino acids. Germline V CDR1 and CDR2: SGHTA, FQGNSA. V was clipped by 4 bases and J by 6 bases; unmatched bases: 5. This CDR3 reads CASSSYRGAGELFF. For the CDR3, the DNA is TGTGCCAGCAGCTCCTACAGGGGAGCCGGGGAGCTGTTTTTT. Full variable domain (outside the CDR3, taken from reference TRBV7-2 and TRBJ2-2): GAGVSQSPSNKVTEKGKDVELRCDPISGHTALYWYRQSLGQGLEFLIYFQGNSAPDKSGLPSDRFSAERTGGSVSTLTIQRTQQEDSAVYLCASSSYRGAGELFFGEGSRLTVL.

This clone occurred once. This chain uses TRBV5-1 with TRBJ1-1, with D uncertain. Between the trimmed V and J ends, which lost 0 bases and 9 bases, there was a span of 6 bases. CDR3 size: 11 residues. CDR1 and CDR2 from the germline V gene are SGHRS and YFSETQ. Here the CDR3 DNA reads TGCGCCAGCAGCTTGGGCGGGAAAGCTTTCTTT. Its translation is CASSLGGKAFF.

The chain combines TRBV30 with TRBJ1-5; possible D gene TRBD1, 6 bases. The germline V gene has CDR1 GTSNPN and CDR2 SVGIG (reference sequence). V lost 5 bases to trimming and J lost 7 bases, with 18 bases between them. This CDR3 contains 14 residues. The CDR3 coding sequence is TGTGCCTGGCCCAGCTACAGGGCCCGGCAGCCCCAGCATTTT. Amino acids: CAWPSYRARQPQHF.

The V call is TRBV12-5, the J call TRBJ1-3; D remains unclear. V lost 0 bases to trimming and J lost 0 bases, with 15 bases between them. Germline lookup yields CDR1 LGHNT and CDR2 FRNRAP. This CDR3 region has 18 residues. Here the CDR3 reads CASGLVEGRGISGNTIYF. The CDR3 bases are TGTGCTAGTGGTTTGGTAGAGGGTCGAGGGATCTCTGGAAACACCATATATTTT.

The chain employs TRBV19 and TRBJ2-7; tentatively, D is TRBD2 (6 bases). CDR1 LNHDA and CDR2 SQIVND come from the germline V gene (reference sequence). The CDR3 consists of 13 residues. V was clipped by 10 bases and J by 0 bases, with 13 bases between them. The CDR3 sequence: CATDGGASYEQYF. DNA for the CDR3: TGTGCCACTGACGGCGGGGCCTCCTACGAGCAGTACTTC.

The J gene is TRBJ2-5, the V gene TRBV4-2; TRBD2 aligns across 11 bases. The CDR3 sequence is 16 residues long. Germline V gives CDR1 LGHNA, CDR2 YNFKEQ. V lost 4 bases to trimming and J lost 3 bases; unmatched junction nucleotides: 7. The CDR3 is CASSPEYSGGEETQYF. The CDR3 DNA is TGTGCCAGCAGCCCCGAATATAGCGGGGGGGAAGAGACCCAGTACTTC.

The genes are TRBV4-2 and TRBJ1-1, with D tentatively TRBD1 (6 bases). Germline assignment: CDR1 LGHNA and CDR2 YNFKEQ. This CDR3 spans 14 amino acids. Trimming removed 2 bases from V and 3 bases from J, with 10 bases in between. The CDR3 region is CASSQPPGDTEAFF. CDR3 bases: TGTGCCAGCAGCCAACCTCCAGGGGACACTGAAGCTTTCTTT.

The J gene is TRBJ1-5, the V gene TRBV5-8; D perhaps matches TRBD1 (6 bases). The CDR3 runs 16 residues. Looked up from germline, CDR1 is SGHTS and CDR2 is YDEGEE. V lost 4 bases, J lost 0 bases, and 14 bases lay in between. The CDR3 here is CASSPGQTYSNQPQHF. The CDR3 DNA reads TGTGCCAGCAGCCCCGGACAGACATATAGCAATCAGCCCCAGCATTTT. Complete variable domain (other parts from reference TRBV5-8 and TRBJ1-5): EAGVTQSPTHLIKTRGQQATLRCSPISGHTSVYWYQQALGLGLQFLLWYDEGEERNRGNFPPRFSGRQFPNYSSELNVNALELEDSALYLCASSPGQTYSNQPQHFGDGTRLSIL.

CDR3 coding DNA: TGCAGTGCTAGTCGGACAGGGTTAAATCAGCCCCAGCATTTT. This sequence encodes CSASRTGLNQPQHF. The chain uses TRBV20-1 and TRBJ1-5; 8 nucleotides align to TRBD1. The CDR3 extends over 14 amino acids. Germline V gives CDR1 DFQATT, CDR2 SNEGSKA (reference sequence). With 3 bases clipped from V and 4 bases from J, the junction kept 5 bases outside the gene matches.

The chain joins TRBV6-5 to TRBJ1-2; D unresolved. CDR3 length equals 12 residues. Between the trimmed V and J ends, which lost 11 bases and 4 bases, there was a span of 14 bases. Germline assignment: CDR1 MNHEY and CDR2 SVGAGI. The CDR3 coding sequence is TGTGCCGGGCTACGGAGCGGCTATGGCTACACCTTC. Its translation: CAGLRSGYGYTF.

Here the CDR3 DNA reads TGTGCCTGGAGTGTACAGGAACAGGGAGCTTTCTTT. Translated, it gives CAWSVQEQGAFF. The rearrangement links TRBV30 to TRBJ1-1; a weak D match, TRBD1 (6 bases). Germline V lookup: CDR1 GTSNPN, CDR2 SVGIG (reference sequence). This CDR3 spans 12 amino acids. Between the trimmed V and J ends, which lost 0 bases and 10 bases, there was a span of 12 bases.

The chain is built from TRBV27 and TRBJ1-6; TRBD1 agrees at 7 bases. The germline V gene encodes CDR1 MNHEY and CDR2 SMNVEV (reference sequence). This CDR3 region has 15 residues. Germline trimming cut 5 bases from V and 5 bases from J; bases unmatched to any gene: 6. The CDR3 loop reads CASSPGTANNSPLHF. In DNA form, the CDR3 reads TGTGCCAGCAGTCCCGGGACAGCAAATAATTCACCCCTCCACTTT.

V usage is TRBV13 and J usage is TRBJ2-7; 7 nucleotides align to TRBD1. The V and J ends lost 4 bases and 2 bases, in that order; junction bases with no gene match: 11. CDR1 and CDR2 from the germline V gene are PRHDT and FYEKMQ (reference sequence). The CDR3 sequence is 16 residues long. Here the CDR3 reads CASSSDSTGQTYEQYF. The CDR3 DNA reads TGTGCCAGCAGCTCAGATAGCACGGGACAGACCTACGAGCAGTACTTC. Full variable domain (missing parts from reference TRBV13 and TRBJ2-7): AAGVIQSPRHLIKEKRETATLKCYPIPRHDTVYWYQQGPGQDPQFLISFYEKMQSDKGSIPDRFSAQQFSDYHSELNMSSLELGDSALYFCASSSDSTGQTYEQYFGPGTRLTVT.

This clone was seen only a few times. The chain couples TRBV9 to TRBJ1-1; the match to TRBD1 covers 9 bases. This CDR3 is built from 17 residues. Germline CDR1 reads SGDLS; CDR2 reads YYNGEE. J was trimmed by 2 bases and V by 2 bases; bases with no gene match: 10. CDR3 protein: CASSVEGQGPGNTEAFF. The CDR3 region has the DNA TGTGCCAGCAGCGTTGAGGGACAGGGCCCCGGAAACACTGAAGCTTTCTTT. The whole variable domain, filled in from reference TRBV9 and TRBJ1-1, reads DSGVTQTPKHLITATGQRVTLRCSPRSGDLSVYWYQQSLDQGLQFLIQYYNGEERAKGNILERFSAQQFPDLHSELNLSSLELGDSALYFCASSVEGQGPGNTEAFFGQGTRLTVV.

The chain employs TRBV23-1 and TRBJ1-1; D remains unclear. TRBV23-1 is an ORF for which the function is uncertain. The CDR3 has 16 residues. V dropped 0 bases and J dropped 4 bases, with 15 bases sitting between them. CDR3 sequence: CASSQSAGRSGTEAFF. In nucleotides, the CDR3 is TGCGCCAGCAGTCAATCCGCTGGTCGCTCGGGCACTGAAGCTTTCTTT.

The chain is built from TRBV2 and TRBJ2-1; 10 bases agree with TRBD2. This CDR3 contains 14 residues. Per germline, CDR1 SNHLY and CDR2 FYNNEI. Germline trimming cut 6 bases from V and 12 bases from J; bases unmatched to any gene: 11. CDR3 region: CASRGLAGAHGQFF. In DNA, the CDR3 is TGTGCCAGCAGGGGGCTAGCGGGGGCCCATGGGCAGTTCTTC.